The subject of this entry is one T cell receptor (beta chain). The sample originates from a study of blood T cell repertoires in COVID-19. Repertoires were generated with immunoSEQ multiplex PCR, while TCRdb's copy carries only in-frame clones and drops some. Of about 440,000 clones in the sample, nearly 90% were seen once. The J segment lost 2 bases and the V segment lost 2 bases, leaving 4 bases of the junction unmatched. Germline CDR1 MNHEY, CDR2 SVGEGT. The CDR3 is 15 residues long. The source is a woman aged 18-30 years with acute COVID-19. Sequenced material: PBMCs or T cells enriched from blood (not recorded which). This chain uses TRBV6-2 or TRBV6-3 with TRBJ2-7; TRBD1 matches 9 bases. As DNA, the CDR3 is TGTGCCAGCAGTTACGGGGACAGGGCTACCTACGAGCAGTACTTC. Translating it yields CASSYGDRATYEQYF.